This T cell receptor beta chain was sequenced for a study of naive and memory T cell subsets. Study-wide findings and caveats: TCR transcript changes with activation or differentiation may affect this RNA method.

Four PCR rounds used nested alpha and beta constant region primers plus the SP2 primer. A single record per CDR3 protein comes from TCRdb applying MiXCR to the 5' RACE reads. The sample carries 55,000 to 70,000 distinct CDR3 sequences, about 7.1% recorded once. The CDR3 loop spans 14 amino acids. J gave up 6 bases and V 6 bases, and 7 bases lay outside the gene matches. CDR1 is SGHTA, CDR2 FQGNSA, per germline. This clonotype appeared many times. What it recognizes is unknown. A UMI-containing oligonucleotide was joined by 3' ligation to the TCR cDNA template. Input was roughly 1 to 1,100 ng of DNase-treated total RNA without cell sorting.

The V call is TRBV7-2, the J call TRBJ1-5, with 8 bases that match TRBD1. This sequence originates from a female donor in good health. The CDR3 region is CASRKTGEGQPQHF. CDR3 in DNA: TGTGCCAGCAGGAAGACAGGGGAGGGTCAGCCCCAGCATTTT.